These 27 T cell receptor beta chains share one sample of origin, sequenced in a study of response to subunit inactivated influenza vaccine. MiXCR was run by TCRdb on the RT-PCR reads, yielding one entry per CDR3 protein. This sample has 540,000 or so distinct CDR3 sequences, with 10% to 15% found just once. Here the sequenced sample was PBMCs from blood, taken 40 to 50 days after vaccination. Receptor source: a man between 50 and 59 years old who received an inactivated influenza vaccine.

The CDR3 loop is CARGTLSTDTQYF. CDR3 nucleotide sequence: TGTGCCAGGGGGACTCTTAGCACAGATACGCAGTATTTT. This chain joins TRBV6-1 and TRBJ2-3; TRBD2 is a possible D gene (6 bases). V lost 9 bases and J lost 0, with 10 bases in between. Germline values: CDR1 MNHNS, CDR2 SASEGT. This CDR3 region has 13 residues.

This clonotype was seen at least ten times. The V gene is TRBV6-1, the J gene TRBJ1-3, with 7 bases that match TRBD1. The CDR3 has 15 residues. Unmatched junction bases numbered 5, after V lost 6 bases and J lost 0 bases. Germline V gives CDR1 MNHNS, CDR2 SASEGT. The CDR3: CASSPGQFSGNTIYF. The CDR3 bases are TGTGCCAGCAGCCCGGGACAGTTCTCTGGAAACACCATATATTTT.

The CDR3: CAQQGTTDTQYF. The DNA of the CDR3 is TGTGCCCAGCAGGGGACTACAGATACGCAGTATTTT. The chain uses TRBV7-9 and TRBJ2-3; D is tentatively TRBD1 or TRBD2 (6 bases each). The CDR3 is made up of 12 amino acids. The germline CDR1 and CDR2 sequences are SEHNR and FQNEAQ (reference sequence). With 11 bases removed from V and 3 bases from J, the gap between germline ends came to 12 bases.

In this sample, this clonotype turned up a few times. This chain links TRBV27 with TRBJ2-7, with D tentatively TRBD2 (6 bases). Deletions cut 5 bases from V and 6 bases from J, with 20 bases between. There are 15 residues in the CDR3. Germline assignment: CDR1 MNHEY and CDR2 SMNVEV (reference sequence). The CDR3 DNA is TGTGCCAGCAGTCCTCTTCGCGGAGGGATTCTCGAGCAGTACTTC. This gives the protein CASSPLRGGILEQYF.

This clonotype was found a few times. V gene TRBV5-1 combines with J gene TRBJ2-2, with 11 nucleotides matching TRBD2. The germline V gene has CDR1 SGHRS and CDR2 YFSETQ. The CDR3 spans 15 residues. V dropped 6 bases and J dropped 6; count of bases not matched to a gene: 7. CDR3: CASNPLAGVAGELFF. CDR3 nucleotides: TGCGCCAGCAACCCACTAGCGGGAGTTGCCGGGGAGCTGTTTTTT.

The rearrangement uses TRBV12-3 or TRBV12-4 and TRBJ1-1; TRBD1 matches 7 bases. V was pared by 5 bases and J by 6 bases, with 6 bases of the junction left unmatched. The CDR3 totals 13 residues. CDR3 sequence reads: CASSRQGVSEAFF. In nucleotides, the CDR3 is TGTGCCAGCAGTCGCCAGGGGGTATCTGAAGCTTTCTTT.

The CDR3 loop reads CASSLDGPNTEAFF. The CDR3 DNA follows: TGCGCCAGCAGCTTGGACGGACCGAACACTGAAGCTTTCTTT. The chain is built from TRBV5-1 and TRBJ1-1; the D is unclear. This CDR3 has 14 amino acids. Germline CDR1 and CDR2: SGHRS and YFSETQ. V was clipped by 0 bases and J by 1 base, with 7 bases between them.

This clonotype showed up just a few times. V and J are TRBV15 and TRBJ2-2; D is possibly TRBD1 (5 bases). In germline, CDR1 is LNHNV, CDR2 YYDKDF (reference sequence). This CDR3 is built from 15 residues. V was pared by 1 base and J by 5 bases, with 11 bases between. In nucleotides, the CDR3 is TGTGCCACCAGCAGAGGGGCAGGGCTAACCGGGGAGCTGTTTTTT. This encodes CATSRGAGLTGELFF.

The genes are TRBV4-3 and TRBJ2-7, with 7 positions matching TRBD2. Per germline, CDR1 LGHNA and CDR2 YSLEER. The CDR3 totals 15 residues. Trimming at V came to 0 bases and at J to 4 bases, leaving 6 bases not matched to a gene. For the CDR3, the DNA is TGCGCCAGCAGCCAAGACCCACTCGGGAGGTACGAGCAGTACTTC. It yields the protein CASSQDPLGRYEQYF.

This clonotype was counted a few times. The rearrangement joins TRBV9 to TRBJ2-7; 8 bases are shared with TRBD1. CDR3 size: 15 residues. V was pared by 0 bases and J by 3 bases, with 5 bases of the junction left unmatched. Germline assignment: CDR1 SGDLS and CDR2 YYNGEE. The CDR3 here is CASSVALGQGYEQYF. DNA of the CDR3: TGTGCCAGCAGCGTAGCTTTAGGACAGGGCTACGAGCAGTACTTC.

The CDR3 spells CASSFAASGGVHPSDTQYF. In DNA form, the CDR3 reads TGCGCCAGCAGCTTTGCGGCTAGCGGGGGGGTACATCCGTCAGATACGCAGTATTTT. The rearrangement links TRBV5-1 to TRBJ2-3, with 12 positions matching TRBD2. Trimming cost V 2 bases and J 4 bases; bases outside gene matches: 14. This CDR3 spans 19 amino acids. CDR1 SGHRS and CDR2 YFSETQ come from the germline V gene.

The V and J genes are TRBV7-8 and TRBJ2-7; 13 nucleotides match TRBD2. CDR1 and CDR2 (germline): SGHVS, FQNEAQ. The CDR3 runs to 17 residues. V was clipped by 2 bases and J by 1 base; unmatched bases: 5. DNA of the CDR3: TGTGCCAGCAGCTTACCCGGGACTAGCGGGACGTCCTACGAGCAGTACTTC. Its translation is CASSLPGTSGTSYEQYF.

The CDR3 nucleotides are TGCAGTGCTAGTAGCGGGAGTTTTAATGAGCAGTTCTTC. Its translation is CSASSGSFNEQFF. The J gene is TRBJ2-1, the V gene TRBV20-1; 9 positions agree with TRBD2. Trimming cost V 3 bases and J 7 bases; bases outside gene matches: 4. This CDR3 region has 13 residues. CDR1 is DFQATT, CDR2 SNEGSKA, per germline (reference sequence).

J is TRBJ2-1 and V is TRBV20-1; D is possibly TRBD2 (6 bases). V was pared by 3 bases and J by 5 bases, with 14 bases between. The CDR3 has 14 residues. The germline CDR1 and CDR2 sequences are DFQATT and SNEGSKA (reference sequence). Here the CDR3 reads CSARPPVADNEQFF. The CDR3, as DNA: TGCAGTGCTAGGCCCCCAGTAGCGGACAATGAGCAGTTCTTC.

This clonotype turned up a few times. The chain couples TRBV5-1 to TRBJ2-7; TRBD2 agrees at 8 bases. Trimming at V came to 4 bases and at J to 5 bases, leaving 11 bases not matched to a gene. Germline lookup yields CDR1 SGHRS and CDR2 YFSETQ. This CDR3 region has 15 residues. DNA for the CDR3: TGCGCCAGCAGCCGACTCCCGGGACTAGAAAACGAGCAGTACTTC. Amino acid sequence: CASSRLPGLENEQYF.

The J gene is TRBJ2-7, the V gene TRBV6-2 or TRBV6-3, with a weak D call TRBD1 (5 bases). The ends were cut back, 6 bases at V and 3 bases at J, with 15 bases in the middle. Germline assignment: CDR1 MNHEY and CDR2 SVGEGT. The CDR3 covers 14 residues. The DNA for the CDR3 is TGTGCCAGCAGACAAGGCAGGGTGTTCTACGAGCAGTACTTC. It is translated as CASRQGRVFYEQYF.

The chain has TRBV6-1 and TRBJ2-4, with D maybe TRBD2 (5 bases). The V gene lost 6 bases and the J gene lost 9 bases, with 15 bases spanning the gap. CDR3 size: 13 residues. Germline assignment: CDR1 MNHNS and CDR2 SASEGT. DNA for the CDR3: TGTGCCAGCAGGCGGGTGAGCAGCGGCATTCAGTACTTC. Residues: CASRRVSSGIQYF.

This chain connects TRBV12-3 or TRBV12-4 to TRBJ1-3, with no clear D. V lost 6 bases and J 3 bases, leaving 12 bases between the germline ends. This CDR3 spans 14 amino acids. Here the CDR3 reads CASRPLDGGNTIYF. The CDR3 nucleotides are TGTGCCAGCAGACCCCTGGATGGTGGAAACACCATATATTTT.

To note about this clonotype: A much larger clone is a single base away; this may be a read error. The CDR3 nucleotides read TGTGCCAGCAGGGGACCGAGCTCCTACAATGAGCAGTTCTTC. Amino acids: CASRGPSSYNEQFF. J is TRBJ2-1 and V is TRBV27; D is perhaps TRBD1 or TRBD2 (5 bases each). Looked up from germline, CDR1 is MNHEY and CDR2 is SMNVEV (reference sequence). V lost 6 bases to trimming and J lost 0 bases, with 9 bases between them. The CDR3 runs to 14 residues.

This clonotype has a handful of counts. The rearrangement uses TRBV27 and TRBJ2-1, with 11 nucleotides matching TRBD2. Trimming cost V 4 bases and J 8 bases; bases outside gene matches: 7. The germline gives CDR1 MNHEY, CDR2 SMNVEV (reference sequence). The CDR3 covers 15 residues. CDR3 sequence (DNA): TGTGCCAGCAGTTCTATAGCGGGGGGGCTTGATGAGCAGTTCTTC. This sequence encodes CASSSIAGGLDEQFF.

This clonotype was detected ten times or more. The chain carries TRBV12-3 or TRBV12-4 and TRBJ2-7; D ambiguous. Deletions cut 6 bases from V and 0 bases from J, with 18 bases between. The CDR3 has 16 residues. The CDR3 sequence: CASSAWGKQSSYEQYF. Here the CDR3 DNA reads TGTGCCAGCAGCGCGTGGGGTAAACAAAGCTCCTACGAGCAGTACTTC.

This clonotype was seen a few times. The V call is TRBV10-3, the J call TRBJ1-4, with D uncertain. The V end lost 6 bases, the J end lost 1 base, and 6 bases lay between the germline ends. The CDR3 has 13 residues. Germline values: CDR1 ENHRY, CDR2 SYGVKD. The DNA for the CDR3 is TGTGCCATCAGGGGTGGAACTAATGAAAAACTGTTTTTT. Translating it yields CAIRGGTNEKLFF.

The chain carries TRBV12-3 or TRBV12-4 and TRBJ1-3, with D possibly TRBD1 on 6 matching bases. The CDR3 length is 13 residues. Between the trimmed V and J ends, which lost 6 bases and 5 bases, there was a span of 11 bases. The CDR3 region is CASSPTGRNTIYF. In DNA form, the CDR3 reads TGTGCCAGCAGCCCGACAGGAAGAAACACCATATATTTT.

The chain employs TRBV6-2 or TRBV6-3 and TRBJ2-2; D gene ambiguous. V was pared by 8 bases and J by 1 base, with 8 bases between. CDR3 length: 13 residues. Per the germline V gene, CDR1 is MNHEY and CDR2 is SVGEGT. For the CDR3, the DNA is TGTGCCAGCCGGACGGTGAACACCGGGGAGCTGTTTTTT. It encodes CASRTVNTGELFF.

This clonotype has more than one count but fewer than ten. J is TRBJ2-7 and V is TRBV4-3; D perhaps matches TRBD1 (5 bases). In germline, CDR1 is LGHNA, CDR2 YSLEER. The CDR3 totals 15 residues. Trimming took off 0 bases at V and 6 bases at J, with 15 bases between the two ends. In nucleotides, the CDR3 is TGCGCCAGCAGCCAAGATCGGGCAGGGTCTGGCGAGCAGTACTTC. Residues: CASSQDRAGSGEQYF.

The chain is built from TRBV30 and TRBJ2-1; 7 bases map to TRBD1. V trimming: 2 bases; J trimming: 7 bases; junction bases outside the gene matches: 8. Germline CDR1 reads GTSNPN; CDR2 reads SVGIG (reference sequence). This CDR3 has 14 amino acids. CDR3 in amino acids: CAWSRGPLVNEQFF. The CDR3 region has the DNA TGTGCCTGGAGTAGGGGGCCCTTAGTTAATGAGCAGTTCTTC.

In its sample, this clonotype was seen a few times. The CDR3 sequence is CASSQTGDPADEQYF. CDR3 DNA: TGCGCCAGCAGCCAGACGGGGGACCCCGCGGACGAGCAGTACTTC. The chain combines TRBV4-3 with TRBJ2-7; D possibly corresponds to TRBD2 (6 bases). Germline-derived CDR1 and CDR2 are LGHNA and YSLEER. Trimming took off 3 bases at V and 5 bases at J, with 17 bases between the two ends. This CDR3 region has 15 residues.